This entry concerns a single TCR beta chain. A second PCR, run for about 7 to 11 cycles, used a sample-barcoded 5' primer plus a J-beta primer mix. The study obtained at least 3 million CDR3-containing paired-end reads from every sample. TCRdb recomputed calls from the 5' RACE reads with MiXCR, one row per CDR3 protein. This table has fewer than 950,000 distinct CDR3 sequences, about 55% appearing once. This CDR3 region has 14 residues. Between the trimmed V and J ends, which lost 2 bases and 5 bases, there was a span of 12 bases. Germline V gives CDR1 SGHRS, CDR2 YFSETQ. This entry is derived from a study of blood T cells in healthy people across ages.

This sequence joins TRBV5-1 and TRBJ2-3; D unclear. Source material: blood. The TCR sequence derives from a man older than 75 in good health. The CDR3 sequence: CASSFEIAQDTQYF. The DNA for the CDR3 is TGCGCCAGCAGCTTTGAGATAGCTCAAGATACGCAGTATTTT.